This note documents a single T cell receptor (beta chain) sequence. Its antigen is currently unknown. This entry comes from a study of shared clonotypes between healthy human individuals. Across the whole study: CD4 naive and CD4 memory each took three plates per donor, while CD8 naive took two and CD8 memory one. Study observations and caveats: In general, naive subsets displayed greater estimated richness than memory subsets did.

This CDR3 has 15 residues. The junction had 7 bases not matched to a gene; V was cut back by 2 bases and J by 8 bases. CDR1 and CDR2 (germline): SGHTA, FQGNSA. The genomic DNA of each subset was split evenly across several immunoSEQ plates. Sequencing used immunoSEQ multiplex PCR; TCRdb keeps in-frame clones, though not all of them. The sample includes about 1 million clones, about 74% of them seen just once. The donors, healthy adults who were HIV-negative, had experienced no recent acute infections or vaccinations. The sequencing sample was made of memory CD4+ T cells sorted from blood. The subset is: CD45RA-negative fraction. The chain links TRBV7-2 to TRBJ2-1, with 9 bases identical to TRBD2. The clonotype comes from a man in his late teens or twenties in good health. CDR3 amino acids: CASSLSSGTIDEQFF. Written as DNA, the CDR3 is TGTGCCAGCAGCTTATCTAGCGGGACAATCGATGAGCAGTTCTTC.